This record covers a single T cell receptor (beta chain). Read coverage stops 3 residues before the CDR3 terminus; the germline J gene supplies the remainder. The data originate from a study of T cells in women clearing cervical HPV infection. Repertoires were generated with immunoSEQ multiplex PCR, while TCRdb's copy carries only in-frame clones and drops some. With around 22,000 clones in the sample, the ten largest clones hold 4% to 5.5%. Germline V gene lookup returns CDR1 MGHRA and CDR2 YSYEKL. The CDR3 consists of 15 residues. The V and J ends lost 2 bases and 0 bases respectively, with 10 bases between them.

V usage is TRBV4-1 and J usage is TRBJ1-1; no firm D call. Input material: blood buffy coat. This sequence was found in a woman aged 18 to 75 with a cervical HPV16 infection that either progressed to CIN3+ or cleared (not recorded which). Incomplete CDR3 DNA: TGCGCCAGCAGCCAAAGTCGGGGAATGAACACTGAA. Translated, it gives CASSQSRGMNTE. From start to end, the CDR3 is CASSQSRGMNTEAFF.